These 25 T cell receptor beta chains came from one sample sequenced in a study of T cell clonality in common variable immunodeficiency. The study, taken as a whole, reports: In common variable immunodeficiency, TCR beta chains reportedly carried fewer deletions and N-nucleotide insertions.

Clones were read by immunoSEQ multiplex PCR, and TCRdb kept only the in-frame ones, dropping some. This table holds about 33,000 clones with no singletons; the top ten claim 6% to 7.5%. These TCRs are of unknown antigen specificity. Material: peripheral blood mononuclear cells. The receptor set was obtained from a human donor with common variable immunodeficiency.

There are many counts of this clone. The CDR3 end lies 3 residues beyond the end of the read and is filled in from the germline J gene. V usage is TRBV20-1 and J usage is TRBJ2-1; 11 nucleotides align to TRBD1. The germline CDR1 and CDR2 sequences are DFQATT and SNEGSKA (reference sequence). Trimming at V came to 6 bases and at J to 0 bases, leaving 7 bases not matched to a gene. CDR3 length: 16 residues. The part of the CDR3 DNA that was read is TGCAGTGCCGTCGGGACAGGGGGAAACTCCTACAATGAG. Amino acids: CSAVGTGGNSYNE. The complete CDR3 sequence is CSAVGTGGNSYNEQFF.

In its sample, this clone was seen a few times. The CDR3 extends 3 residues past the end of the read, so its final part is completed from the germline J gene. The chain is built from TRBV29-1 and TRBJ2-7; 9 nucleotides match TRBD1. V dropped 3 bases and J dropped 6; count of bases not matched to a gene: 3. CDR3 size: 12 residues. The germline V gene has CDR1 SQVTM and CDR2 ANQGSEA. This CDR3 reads CSVEDRGSEQYF. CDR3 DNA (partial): TGCAGCGTTGAGGACAGGGGAAGCGAG.

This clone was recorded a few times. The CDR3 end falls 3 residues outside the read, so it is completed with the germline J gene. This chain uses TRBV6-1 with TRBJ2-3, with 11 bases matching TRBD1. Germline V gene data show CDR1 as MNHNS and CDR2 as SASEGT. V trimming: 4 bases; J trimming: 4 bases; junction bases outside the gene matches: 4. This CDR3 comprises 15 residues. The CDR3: CASSAGTGGADTQYF. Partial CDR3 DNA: TGTGCCAGCAGTGCAGGGACAGGGGGTGCAGATACG.

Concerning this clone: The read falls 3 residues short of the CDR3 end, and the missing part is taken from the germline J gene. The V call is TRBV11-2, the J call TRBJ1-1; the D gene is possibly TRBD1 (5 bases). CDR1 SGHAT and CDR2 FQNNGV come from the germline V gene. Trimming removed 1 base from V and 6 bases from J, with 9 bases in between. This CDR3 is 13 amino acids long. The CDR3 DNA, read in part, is TGTGCCAGCAGCTTAGCGAGGGGAGCTGAA. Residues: CASSLARGAE. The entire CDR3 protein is CASSLARGAEAFF. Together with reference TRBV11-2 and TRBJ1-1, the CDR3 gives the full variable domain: EAGVAQSPRYKIIEKRQSVAFWCNPISGHATLYWYQQILGQGPKLLIQFQNNGVVDDSQLPKDRFSAERLKGVDSTLKIQPAKLEDSAVYLCASSLARGAEAFFGQGTRLTVV.

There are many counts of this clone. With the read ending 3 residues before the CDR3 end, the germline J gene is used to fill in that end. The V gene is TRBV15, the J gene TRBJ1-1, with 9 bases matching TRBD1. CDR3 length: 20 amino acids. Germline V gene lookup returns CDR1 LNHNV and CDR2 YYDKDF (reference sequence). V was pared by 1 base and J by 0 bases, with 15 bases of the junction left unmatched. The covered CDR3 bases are TGTGCCACCAGCAGAGGCCCGGGACAGGGCTCCGATGGCATGAACACTGAA. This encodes CATSRGPGQGSDGMNTE. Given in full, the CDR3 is CATSRGPGQGSDGMNTEAFF.

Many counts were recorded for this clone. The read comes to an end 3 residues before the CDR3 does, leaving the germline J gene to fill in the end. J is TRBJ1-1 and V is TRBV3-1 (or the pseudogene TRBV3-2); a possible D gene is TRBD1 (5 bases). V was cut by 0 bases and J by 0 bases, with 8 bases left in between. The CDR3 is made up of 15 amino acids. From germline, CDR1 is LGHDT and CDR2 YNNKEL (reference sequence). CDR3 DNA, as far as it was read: TGTGCCAGCAGCCAAGACGAGGGGATGAACACTGAA. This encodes CASSQDEGMNTE. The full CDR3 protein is CASSQDEGMNTEAFF.

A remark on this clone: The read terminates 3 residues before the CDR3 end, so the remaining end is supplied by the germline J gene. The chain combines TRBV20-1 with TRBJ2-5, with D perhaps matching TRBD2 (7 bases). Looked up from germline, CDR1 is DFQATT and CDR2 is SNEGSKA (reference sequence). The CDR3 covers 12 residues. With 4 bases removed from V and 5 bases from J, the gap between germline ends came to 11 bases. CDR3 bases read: TGCAGTGCTAAGGGGGGGCAGGAGACC. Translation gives CSAKGGQET. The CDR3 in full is CSAKGGQETQYF.

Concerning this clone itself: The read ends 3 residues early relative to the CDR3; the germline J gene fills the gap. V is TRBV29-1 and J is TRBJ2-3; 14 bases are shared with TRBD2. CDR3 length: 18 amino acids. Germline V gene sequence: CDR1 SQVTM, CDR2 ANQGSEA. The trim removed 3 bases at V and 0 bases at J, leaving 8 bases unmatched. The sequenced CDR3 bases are TGCAGCGTTGAGGGGACTAGCGGGGGACAAGTTAGCACAGATACG. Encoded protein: CSVEGTSGGQVSTDT. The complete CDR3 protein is CSVEGTSGGQVSTDTQYF.

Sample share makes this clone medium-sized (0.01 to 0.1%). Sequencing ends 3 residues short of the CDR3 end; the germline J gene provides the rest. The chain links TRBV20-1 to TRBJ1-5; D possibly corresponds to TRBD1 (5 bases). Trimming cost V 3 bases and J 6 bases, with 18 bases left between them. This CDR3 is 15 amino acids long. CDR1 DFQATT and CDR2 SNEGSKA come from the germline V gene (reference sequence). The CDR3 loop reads CSASLRGGMGQPQHF. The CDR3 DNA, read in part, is TGCAGTGCTAGCCTTAGGGGTGGAATGGGTCAGCCC.

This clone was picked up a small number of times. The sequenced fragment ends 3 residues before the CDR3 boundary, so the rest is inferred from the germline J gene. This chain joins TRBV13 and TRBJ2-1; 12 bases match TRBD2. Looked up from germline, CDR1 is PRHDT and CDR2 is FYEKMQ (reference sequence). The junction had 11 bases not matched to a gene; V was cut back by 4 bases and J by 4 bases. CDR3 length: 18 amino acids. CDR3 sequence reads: CASSSPRLAGAPYNEQFF. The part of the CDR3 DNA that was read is TGTGCCAGCAGCTCCCCTCGACTAGCGGGGGCCCCTTACAATGAG.

This CDR3 is CSVGALTTNYGYTF. The CDR3 DNA, read in part, is TGCAGCGTAGGGGCCCTCACAACTAACTATGGC. The chain links TRBV29-1 to TRBJ1-2; D might be TRBD1 (5 bases). The sequence runs out 3 residues before the end of the CDR3; the remainder is reconstructed from the germline J gene. CDR1 is SQVTM, CDR2 ANQGSEA, per germline. This CDR3 is built from 14 residues. V was pared by 6 bases and J by 0 bases, with 14 bases between.

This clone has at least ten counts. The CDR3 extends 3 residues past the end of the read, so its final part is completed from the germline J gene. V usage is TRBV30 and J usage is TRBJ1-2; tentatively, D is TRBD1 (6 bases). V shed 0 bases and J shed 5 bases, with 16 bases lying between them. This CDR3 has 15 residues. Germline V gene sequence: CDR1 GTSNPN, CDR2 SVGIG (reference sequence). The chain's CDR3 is CAWSVPGRGGYGYTF. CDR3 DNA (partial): TGTGCCTGGAGTGTCCCGGGCAGGGGAGGGTATGGC.

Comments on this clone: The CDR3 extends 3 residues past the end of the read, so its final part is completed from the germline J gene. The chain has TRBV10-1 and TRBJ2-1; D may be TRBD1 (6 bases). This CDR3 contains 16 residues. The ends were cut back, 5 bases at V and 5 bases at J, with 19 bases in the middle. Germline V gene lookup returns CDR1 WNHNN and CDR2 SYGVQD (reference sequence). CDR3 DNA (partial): TGCGCCAGCAGTCGGACTGGGGGCCCCCGTAACAATGAG. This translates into CASSRTGGPRNNE. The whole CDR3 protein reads CASSRTGGPRNNEQFF.

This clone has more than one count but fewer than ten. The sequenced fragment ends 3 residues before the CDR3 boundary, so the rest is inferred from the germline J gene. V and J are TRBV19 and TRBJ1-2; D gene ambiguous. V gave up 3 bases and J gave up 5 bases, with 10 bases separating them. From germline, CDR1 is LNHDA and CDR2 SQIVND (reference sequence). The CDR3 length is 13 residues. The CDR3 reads CASSIGRLYGYTF. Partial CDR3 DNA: TGTGCCAGTAGTATTGGCAGGCTGTATGGC.

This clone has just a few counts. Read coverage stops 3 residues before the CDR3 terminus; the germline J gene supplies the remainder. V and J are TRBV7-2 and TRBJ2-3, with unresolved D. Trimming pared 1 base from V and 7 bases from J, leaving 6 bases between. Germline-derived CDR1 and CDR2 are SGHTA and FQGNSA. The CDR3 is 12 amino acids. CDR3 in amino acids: CASSLEPNTQYF. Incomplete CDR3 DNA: TGTGCCAGCAGCTTAGAGCCTAATACG.

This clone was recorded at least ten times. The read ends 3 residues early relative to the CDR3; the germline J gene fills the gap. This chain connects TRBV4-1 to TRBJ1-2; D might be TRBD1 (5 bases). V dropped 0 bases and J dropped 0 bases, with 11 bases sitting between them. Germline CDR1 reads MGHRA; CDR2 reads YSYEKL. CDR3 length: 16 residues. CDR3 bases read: TGCGCCAGCAGCCAAGATGCACAGGAAGCTAACTATGGC. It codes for CASSQDAQEANYG. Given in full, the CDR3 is CASSQDAQEANYGYTF.

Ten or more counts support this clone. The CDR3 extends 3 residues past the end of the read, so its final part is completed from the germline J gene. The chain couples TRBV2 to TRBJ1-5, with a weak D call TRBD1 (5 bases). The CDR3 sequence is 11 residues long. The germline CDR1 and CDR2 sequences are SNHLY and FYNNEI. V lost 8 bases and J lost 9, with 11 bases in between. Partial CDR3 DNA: TGTGCCAGCCGGGCCCAGGGGCCC. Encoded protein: CASRAQGP. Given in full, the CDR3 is CASRAQGPQHF.

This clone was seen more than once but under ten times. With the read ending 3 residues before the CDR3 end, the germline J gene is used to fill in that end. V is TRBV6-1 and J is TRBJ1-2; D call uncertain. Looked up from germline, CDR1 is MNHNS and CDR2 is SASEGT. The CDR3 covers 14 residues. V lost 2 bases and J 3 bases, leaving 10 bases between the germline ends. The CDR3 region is CASSEPRVDYGYTF. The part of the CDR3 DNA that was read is TGTGCCAGCAGTGAACCAAGGGTTGACTATGGC.

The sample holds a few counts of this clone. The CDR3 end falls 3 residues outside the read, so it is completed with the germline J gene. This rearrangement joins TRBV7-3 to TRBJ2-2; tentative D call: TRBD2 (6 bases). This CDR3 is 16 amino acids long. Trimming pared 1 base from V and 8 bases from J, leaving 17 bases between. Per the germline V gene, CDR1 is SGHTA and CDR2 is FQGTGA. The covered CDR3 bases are TGTGCCAGCAGCTTAAGTGGGGTAGCGGTACCAGGGGAG. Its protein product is CASSLSGVAVPGE. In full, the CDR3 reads CASSLSGVAVPGELFF.

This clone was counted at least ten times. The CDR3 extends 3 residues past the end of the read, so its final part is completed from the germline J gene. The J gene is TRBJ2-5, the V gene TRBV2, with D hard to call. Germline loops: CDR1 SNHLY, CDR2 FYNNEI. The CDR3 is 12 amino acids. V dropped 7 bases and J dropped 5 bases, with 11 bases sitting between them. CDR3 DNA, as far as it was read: TGTGCCAGCAAGAGCTCAAGCGAGACC. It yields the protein CASKSSSET. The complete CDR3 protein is CASKSSSETQYF.

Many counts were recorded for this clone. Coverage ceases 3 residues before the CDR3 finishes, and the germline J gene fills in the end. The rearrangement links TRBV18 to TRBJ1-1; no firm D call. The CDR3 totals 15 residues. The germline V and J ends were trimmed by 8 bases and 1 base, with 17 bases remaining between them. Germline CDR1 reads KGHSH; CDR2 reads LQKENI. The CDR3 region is CASQTMAKGNTEAFF. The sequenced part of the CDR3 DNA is TGTGCCAGCCAGACCATGGCAAAGGGGAACACTGAA.

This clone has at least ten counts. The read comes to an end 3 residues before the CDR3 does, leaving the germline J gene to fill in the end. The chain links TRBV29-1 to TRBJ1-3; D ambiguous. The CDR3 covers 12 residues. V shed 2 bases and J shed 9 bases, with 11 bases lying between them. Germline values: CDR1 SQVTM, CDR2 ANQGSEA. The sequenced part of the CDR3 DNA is TGCAGCGTTGAAAGACCGCCGGGCACC. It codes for CSVERPPGT. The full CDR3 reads CSVERPPGTIYF.

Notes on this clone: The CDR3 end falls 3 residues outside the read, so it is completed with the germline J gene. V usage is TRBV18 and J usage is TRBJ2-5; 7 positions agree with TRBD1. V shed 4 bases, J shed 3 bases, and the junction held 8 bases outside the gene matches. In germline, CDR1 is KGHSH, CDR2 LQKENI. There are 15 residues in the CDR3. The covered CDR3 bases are TGTGCCAGCTCACTGCAACAGGGGTCCGAAGAGACC. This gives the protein CASSLQQGSEET. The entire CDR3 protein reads CASSLQQGSEETQYF.

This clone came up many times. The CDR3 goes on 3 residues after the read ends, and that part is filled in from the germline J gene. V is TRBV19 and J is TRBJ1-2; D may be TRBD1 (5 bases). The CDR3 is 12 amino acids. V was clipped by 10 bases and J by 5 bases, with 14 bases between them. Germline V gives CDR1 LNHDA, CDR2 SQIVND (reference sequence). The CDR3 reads CATQEDKYGYTF. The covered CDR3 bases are TGTGCCACCCAGGAGGACAAATATGGC.

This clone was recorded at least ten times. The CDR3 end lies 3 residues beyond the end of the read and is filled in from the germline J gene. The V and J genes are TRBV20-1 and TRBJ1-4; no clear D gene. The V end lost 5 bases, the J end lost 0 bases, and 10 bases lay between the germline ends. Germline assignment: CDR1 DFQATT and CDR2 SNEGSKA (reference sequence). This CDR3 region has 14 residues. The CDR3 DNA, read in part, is TGCAGTGCTTTAACATCGACAACTAATGAAAAA. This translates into CSALTSTTNEK. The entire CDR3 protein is CSALTSTTNEKLFF.